This TCR beta chain emerged from a study of T cell responses to AZD1222 COVID-19 vaccine. Sequenced by immunoSEQ multiplex PCR; TCRdb stores in-frame clones only, minus some. The sample holds about 160,000 clones, just over 90% seen once. This material consisted of peripheral blood, taken on day 0 of MenACWY control vaccination. The sequence was collected from an adult in good health.

In DNA, the CDR3 is TGTGCCACCCGACGGGGGGGCCGGTCAAATCAGCCCCAGCATTTT. Protein sequence: CATRRGGRSNQPQHF. This chain connects TRBV28 to TRBJ1-5, with D perhaps TRBD1 (6 bases). The CDR3 covers 15 residues. Germline CDR1 reads MDHEN; CDR2 reads SYDVKM. The V gene lost 10 bases and the J gene lost 4 bases, with 20 bases spanning the gap.